The clone carrying this T cell receptor beta chain came up a few times. Its target is unknown. The entry originates in a study of blood T cells in healthy people across ages. Study-level findings and limits: More naive CD4+ cells and higher diversity marked long-lived donors relative to aged donors.

Sample-barcoded 5' priming and a J-beta primer mix drove a second PCR of 7 to 11 cycles. All samples yielded 2.5 million or more CDR3-containing paired-end reads. TCRdb reprocessed the 5' RACE reads with MiXCR, giving one entry per CDR3 protein. The sample lists around 1,600,000 distinct CDR3 sequences, 35% to 45% occurring once. Germline V gives CDR1 MDHEN, CDR2 SYDVKM. V dropped 6 bases and J dropped 1 base, with 10 bases sitting between them. The CDR3 spans 13 residues. This receptor was identified in a woman between 18 and 29 years old in good health. Specimen: blood. This chain connects TRBV28 to TRBJ2-7; D remains ambiguous. DNA for the CDR3: TGTGCCAGCAGGTCCGCGATATCCTACGAGCAGTACTTC. Translated, it gives CASRSAISYEQYF.